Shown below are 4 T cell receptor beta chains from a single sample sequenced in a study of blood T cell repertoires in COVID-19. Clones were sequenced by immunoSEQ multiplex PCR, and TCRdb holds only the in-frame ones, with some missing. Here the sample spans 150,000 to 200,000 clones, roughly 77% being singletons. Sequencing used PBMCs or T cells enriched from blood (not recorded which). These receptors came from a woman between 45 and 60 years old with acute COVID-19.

The CDR3 spells CASSVALGQANYGYTF. The CDR3 nucleotides are TGTGCCAGCAGCGTAGCTTTGGGACAGGCCAACTATGGCTACACCTTC. V gene TRBV9 combines with J gene TRBJ1-2, with 8 bases fitting TRBD1. J lost 2 bases, V lost 0 bases, and 6 bases had no gene match. Per the germline V gene, CDR1 is SGDLS and CDR2 is YYNGEE. The length of the CDR3 is 16 residues.

CDR3 protein: CASSPQDRAKNIQYF. The CDR3 nucleotides are TGTGCCAGCAGCCCTCAGGACAGGGCCAAAAACATTCAGTACTTC. The gene calls are TRBV21-1 and TRBJ2-4; the table's D gene call, TRBD1, was not cross checked with the DNA. TRBV21-1 is shown as a pseudogene. The CDR3 sequence is 15 residues long.

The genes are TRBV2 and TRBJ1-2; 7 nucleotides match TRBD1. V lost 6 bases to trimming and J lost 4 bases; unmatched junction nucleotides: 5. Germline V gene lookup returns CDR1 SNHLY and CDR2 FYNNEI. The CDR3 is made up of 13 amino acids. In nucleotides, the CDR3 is TGTGCCAGCAGACAGACAGGGCGCTATGGCTACACCTTC. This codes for CASRQTGRYGYTF.

The CDR3 here is CASSPRTVNTEAFF. The CDR3 nucleotides are TGTGCCAGCAGTCCTCGGACAGTTAACACTGAAGCTTTCTTT. This rearrangement joins TRBV28 to TRBJ1-1, with TRBD1 as a possible D gene (6 bases). Between the trimmed V and J ends, which lost 5 bases and 2 bases, there was a span of 12 bases. The CDR3 sequence is 14 residues long. CDR1 is MDHEN and CDR2 is SYDVKM in the germline V gene.